This is a list of T cell receptor beta chains from one sample in a study of T cells in Graves' hyperthyroidism and ophthalmopathy. In TCRdb, the multiplex PCR reads were re-called with MiXCR into one record per CDR3 protein. The table records roughly 530,000 distinct CDR3 sequences, approximately 17% of them present only once. Sequencing input: blood. The source of these receptors is a woman under 30 with Graves' ophthalmopathy. Each CDR3 is given with its conserved first and last residue. D genes are given only for firm matches. Where a row states a size, it is once, few, many or the class of an expanded clone; other rows omit it.

j_call: TRBJ2-5; clone_size: many; d_call: TRBD2; v_call: TRBV28; cdr3_nt: TGTGCCAGCAGTTTGACTAGCGGCCACCAAGAGACCCAGTACTTC; cdr3_aa: CASSLTSGHQETQYF
j_call: TRBJ2-5; clone_size: many; d_call: NA; v_call: TRBV12-3/TRBV12-4; cdr3_nt: TGTGCCAGCAGTTTAGGGCAGGCCCAAGAGACCCAGTACTTC; cdr3_aa: CASSLGQAQETQYF
j_call: TRBJ2-1; clone_size: many; d_call: TRBD1; v_call: TRBV6-4; cdr3_nt: TGTGCCAGCAGTGACGGGACAGGCTCCTACAATGAGCAGTTCTTC; cdr3_aa: CASSDGTGSYNEQFF
j_call: TRBJ2-1; clone_size: many; d_call: TRBD2; v_call: TRBV6-2/TRBV6-3; cdr3_nt: TGTGCCAGCAGTTACTCGGGACTAGCGGGGGTGATGTACAATGAGCAGTTCTTC; cdr3_aa: CASSYSGLAGVMYNEQFF
j_call: TRBJ2-2; clone_size: once; d_call: TRBD1; v_call: TRBV11-3; cdr3_nt: TGTGCCAGCAGCGTACAGGGGGCGGGCACCGGGGAGCTGTTTTTT; cdr3_aa: CASSVQGAGTGELFF
j_call: TRBJ1-2; clone_size: NA; d_call: NA; v_call: TRBV20-1; cdr3_nt: TGCAGTGCTAGAGCGGGTGGCGCTAACTATGGCTACACCTTC; cdr3_aa: CSARAGGANYGYTF
j_call: TRBJ2-7; clone_size: few; d_call: TRBD1; v_call: TRBV4-1; cdr3_nt: TGCGCCAGCAGCCAAGGTTTACAGGGGGCGGGGGAGCAGTACTTC; cdr3_aa: CASSQGLQGAGEQYF
j_call: TRBJ2-4; clone_size: many; d_call: NA; v_call: TRBV5-1; cdr3_nt: TGCGCCAGCAGCGGGGGCCAGCAGGGAACCAAAAACATTCAGTACTTC; cdr3_aa: CASSGGQQGTKNIQYF
j_call: TRBJ1-1; clone_size: NA; d_call: NA; v_call: TRBV4-1; cdr3_nt: TGCGCCAGCAGCATAGGACAGACCATGAACACTGAAGCTTTCTTT; cdr3_aa: CASSIGQTMNTEAFF
j_call: TRBJ2-7; clone_size: many; d_call: TRBD2; v_call: TRBV28; cdr3_nt: TGTGCCAGCAATCACTTCGGGACTAGCGGCCCCTACGAGCAGTACTTC; cdr3_aa: CASNHFGTSGPYEQYF
j_call: TRBJ2-7; clone_size: NA; d_call: TRBD1; v_call: TRBV10-3; cdr3_nt: TGTGCCATCGGAGACAGGGTGGTAGACTACGAGCAGTACTTC; cdr3_aa: CAIGDRVVDYEQYF
j_call: TRBJ2-1; clone_size: NA; d_call: NA; v_call: TRBV19; cdr3_nt: TGTGCCAGTAGTATGTTTAATTACCCGGGTCGGACTAATGAGCAGTTCTTC; cdr3_aa: CASSMFNYPGRTNEQFF
j_call: TRBJ2-3; clone_size: many; d_call: NA; v_call: TRBV20-1; cdr3_nt: TGCAGTGCTAGAGATTGGGCTAACACAGATACGCAGTATTTT; cdr3_aa: CSARDWANTDTQYF
j_call: TRBJ1-2; clone_size: many; d_call: NA; v_call: TRBV5-1; cdr3_nt: TGCGCCAGCAGCTTGGACCTAGGGGGATACGGCTACACCTTC; cdr3_aa: CASSLDLGGYGYTF
j_call: TRBJ2-3; clone_size: NA; d_call: NA; v_call: TRBV6-2/TRBV6-3; cdr3_nt: TGTGCCAGCCGTACAGGGTTCGCCGCGGATACGCAGTATTTT; cdr3_aa: CASRTGFAADTQYF
j_call: TRBJ1-5; clone_size: NA; d_call: NA; v_call: TRBV16; cdr3_nt: TGTGCCAGCGGCCAAACCCCTAAGACCCAGCATTTT; cdr3_aa: CASGQTPKTQHF
j_call: TRBJ2-2; clone_size: few; d_call: TRBD2; v_call: TRBV5-5; cdr3_nt: TGTGCCAGCAGCTTGACTAGCGAAGAGACCGGGGAGCTGTTTTTT; cdr3_aa: CASSLTSEETGELFF
j_call: TRBJ2-1; clone_size: few; d_call: NA; v_call: TRBV19; cdr3_nt: TGTGCCAGTAGTATCTTCCAGACCCACGCGAATGAGCAGTTCTTC; cdr3_aa: CASSIFQTHANEQFF
j_call: TRBJ2-7; clone_size: NA; d_call: NA; v_call: TRBV6-2/TRBV6-3; cdr3_nt: TGTGCCAGCAGTGACTACAGGAACTACGAGCAGTACTTC; cdr3_aa: CASSDYRNYEQYF
j_call: TRBJ1-2; clone_size: NA; d_call: NA; v_call: TRBV4-2; cdr3_nt: TGTGCCAGCAGCCAGGACTTAGGAGGGGGCTACACCTTC; cdr3_aa: CASSQDLGGGYTF
j_call: TRBJ2-7; clone_size: many; d_call: TRBD2; v_call: TRBV6-1; cdr3_nt: TGTGCCAGCGGGACTAGCGGAAATTACGAGCAGTACTTC; cdr3_aa: CASGTSGNYEQYF
j_call: TRBJ1-1; clone_size: NA; d_call: NA; v_call: TRBV19; cdr3_nt: TGTGCCAGTAGTATATCGGGAGGATGGGGAGCTTTCTTT; cdr3_aa: CASSISGGWGAFF
j_call: TRBJ1-1; clone_size: few; d_call: NA; v_call: TRBV6-1; cdr3_nt: TGTGCCAGCAGCCCTTCATCGAGAAACACTGAAGCTTTCTTT; cdr3_aa: CASSPSSRNTEAFF
j_call: TRBJ1-6; clone_size: few; d_call: NA; v_call: TRBV30; cdr3_nt: TGTGCCTGGAGTCCCCTTTATAGGAGGGGTAATTCACCCCTCCACTTT; cdr3_aa: CAWSPLYRRGNSPLHF
j_call: TRBJ2-1; clone_size: few; d_call: NA; v_call: TRBV20-1; cdr3_nt: TGCAGTGCTAGGAGACTCTGGGCAAAATACAATGAGCAGTTCTTC; cdr3_aa: CSARRLWAKYNEQFF
j_call: TRBJ1-1; clone_size: few; d_call: NA; v_call: TRBV27; cdr3_nt: TGTGCCAGCAAGCCGGGCAGAAACACTGAAGCTTTCTTT; cdr3_aa: CASKPGRNTEAFF